This T cell receptor (beta chain) was profiled in a study of regulatory T cells in long-lasting Graves disease. Study-level points and caveats: Repertoires from persistent disease leaned toward TRBV28, TRBJ1-2 and TRBJ2-5.

Both iRepertoire HTBI primers and Arm-PCR of CDR3 regions were used to build the TCR beta libraries. TCRdb re-analysed the multiplex PCR reads in MiXCR, keeping a single row per CDR3 protein. The repertoire consists of about 430,000 distinct CDR3 sequences, with roughly a fifth occurring once and the leading ten covering around an eighth. Concerning this clonotype: Its antigen remains unknown.

Time point noted: persistent/refractory GD, antithyroid drugs over 5 years with positive TRAb. RNA from PBMCs was the source of the TCR library. Germline loops: CDR1 ENHRY, CDR2 SYGVKD. V dropped 5 bases and J dropped 2; count of bases not matched to a gene: 10. The CDR3 is 17 amino acids. This receptor was identified in a female donor with Graves disease. The chain has TRBV10-3 and TRBJ1-3; 9 bases align to TRBD1. Sequencing used peripheral blood mononuclear cells (PBMCs), obtained when the disease was refractory, from a patient treated with antithyroid drugs. The CDR3 here is CAISRDRVDGPGNTIYF. As DNA, the CDR3 is TGTGCCATCAGTCGGGACAGGGTCGATGGGCCTGGAAACACCATATATTTT.